Sequencing of this T cell receptor beta chain was carried out in a study of shared clonotypes between healthy human individuals. Background on the study: CD8 memory received one plate per donor, CD8 naive two, CD4 memory three and CD4 naive three. General study results and limits: Among the subsets, naive ones generally showed larger estimated richness than memory ones.

The CDR3 covers 15 residues. Trimming left V 5 bases short and J 1 base short, with 14 bases between. Germline V gene sequence: CDR1 PRHDT, CDR2 FYEKMQ (reference sequence). Only CD45RO-negative cells positively selected for CCR7 counted as naive CD8 cells, so terminally differentiated effector memory CD45RA+ cells were excluded. Free of recent acute infections or vaccinations, the donors were healthy HIV-negative adults. Profiled with immunoSEQ multiplex PCR; TCRdb holds only in-frame clones, not every one. The table includes about 2,200,000 clones, 85% to 95% detected once. About this clone: The antigen remains unidentified.

The specimen was naive CD8+ T cells from PBMCs. This chain connects TRBV13 to TRBJ1-1, with D uncertain. This clonotype was sampled from a man between 18 and 29 years old in good health. Some clones in this sample may be carry-over from other donors' samples. The CDR3 coding sequence is TGTGCCAGCAGCCCACAAGGACGCCCGAACACTGAAGCTTTCTTT. Translating it yields CASSPQGRPNTEAFF.